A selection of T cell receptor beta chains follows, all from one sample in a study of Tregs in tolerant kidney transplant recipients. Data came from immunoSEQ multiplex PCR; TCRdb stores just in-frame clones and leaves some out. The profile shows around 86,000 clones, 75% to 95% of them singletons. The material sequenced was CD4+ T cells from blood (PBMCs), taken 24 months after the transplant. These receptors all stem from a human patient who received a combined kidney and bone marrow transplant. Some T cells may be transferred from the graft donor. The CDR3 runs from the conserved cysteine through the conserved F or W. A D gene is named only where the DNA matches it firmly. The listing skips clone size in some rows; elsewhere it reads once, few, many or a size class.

cdr3_aa: CASKRIGGSGFGNLYGYTF; cdr3_nt: TGCGCCAGCAAACGGATCGGAGGTTCGGGTTTTGGCAACCTCTATGGCTACACCTTC; j_call: TRBJ1-2; d_call: -; v_call: TRBV5-1; clone_size: -
cdr3_aa: CASSVHRDEKLFF; cdr3_nt: TGTGCCAGCAGTGTGCACAGGGATGAAAAACTGTTTTTT; j_call: TRBJ1-4; d_call: -; v_call: TRBV6-1; clone_size: -
cdr3_aa: CASSPSGGPYNEQFF; cdr3_nt: TGTGCCAGCAGCCCATCAGGGGGCCCTTACAATGAGCAGTTCTTC; j_call: TRBJ2-1; d_call: TRBD1; v_call: TRBV7-3; clone_size: -
cdr3_aa: CASSLLSLAGKKEQYF; cdr3_nt: TGTGCCAGCAGCTTATTGTCACTAGCGGGAAAAAAAGAGCAGTACTTC; j_call: TRBJ2-7; d_call: TRBD2; v_call: TRBV11-3; clone_size: -
cdr3_aa: CASSSDRASYNEQFF; cdr3_nt: TGTGCCAGCAGCTCCGACAGGGCGTCCTACAATGAGCAGTTCTTC; j_call: TRBJ2-1; d_call: TRBD1; v_call: TRBV7-3; clone_size: -
cdr3_aa: CASSLRGISGNTIYF; cdr3_nt: TGTGCCAGCAGCCTCAGGGGGATCTCTGGAAACACCATATATTTT; j_call: TRBJ1-3; d_call: TRBD1; v_call: TRBV14; clone_size: -
cdr3_aa: CASSPTGQGANGELFF; cdr3_nt: TGTGCCAGCTCACCTACTGGACAGGGGGCGAACGGGGAGCTGTTTTTT; j_call: TRBJ2-2; d_call: TRBD1; v_call: TRBV18; clone_size: -
cdr3_aa: CASSLKGASTDTQYF; cdr3_nt: TGTGCCAGCAGCTTAAAGGGGGCCAGCACAGATACGCAGTATTTT; j_call: TRBJ2-3; d_call: TRBD1; v_call: TRBV7-9; clone_size: -
cdr3_aa: CASSQVPGLGRLKTYEQYF; cdr3_nt: TGCGCCAGCAGCCAAGTACCGGGACTAGGCCGATTAAAAACCTACGAGCAGTACTTC; j_call: TRBJ2-7; d_call: TRBD2; v_call: TRBV4-1; clone_size: -
cdr3_aa: CASSQNIGYPYEQYF; cdr3_nt: TGCGCCAGCAGCCAAAACATCGGGTATCCCTACGAGCAGTACTTC; j_call: TRBJ2-7; d_call: -; v_call: TRBV4-3; clone_size: -
cdr3_aa: CASSLETGNTIYF; cdr3_nt: TGCGCCAGCAGCTTGGAAACAGGAAACACCATATATTTT; j_call: TRBJ1-3; d_call: -; v_call: TRBV5-1; clone_size: few
cdr3_aa: CASSLGTSTTGELFF; cdr3_nt: TGTGCCAGCAGCTTAGGGACTAGCACCACCGGGGAGCTGTTTTTT; j_call: TRBJ2-2; d_call: TRBD2; v_call: TRBV7-3; clone_size: -
cdr3_aa: CSVDREPYNEQFF; cdr3_nt: TGCAGCGTTGACAGGGAACCCTACAATGAGCAGTTCTTC; j_call: TRBJ2-1; d_call: -; v_call: TRBV29-1; clone_size: -
cdr3_aa: CASSPSPGTSGGGNEQFF; cdr3_nt: TGCGCCAGCAGCCCAAGTCCCGGGACTAGCGGGGGGGGGAATGAGCAGTTCTTC; j_call: TRBJ2-1; d_call: TRBD2; v_call: TRBV4-3; clone_size: -
cdr3_aa: CAWSGGSGRTF; cdr3_nt: TGTGCCTGGAGTGGGGGTTCAGGGCGTACCTTC; j_call: TRBJ1-2; d_call: -; v_call: TRBV30; clone_size: -
cdr3_aa: CASDRLAGEGELFF; cdr3_nt: TGTGCCAGCGACCGACTAGCGGGAGAAGGGGAGCTGTTTTTT; j_call: TRBJ2-2; d_call: TRBD2; v_call: TRBV2; clone_size: -
cdr3_aa: CASSTGGTGYTF; cdr3_nt: TGTGCCAGCAGCACAGGGGGCACGGGCTACACCTTC; j_call: TRBJ1-2; d_call: TRBD1; v_call: TRBV6-5; clone_size: once
cdr3_aa: CASSQGTSGYNEQFF; cdr3_nt: TGCGCCAGCAGCCAGGGGACTAGCGGTTACAATGAGCAGTTCTTC; j_call: TRBJ2-1; d_call: TRBD2; v_call: TRBV5-1; clone_size: few
cdr3_aa: CASSPRPGQGVEQYF; cdr3_nt: TGTGCCAGCAGCCCGAGGCCGGGACAGGGCGTCGAGCAGTACTTC; j_call: TRBJ2-7; d_call: TRBD1; v_call: TRBV5-4; clone_size: -